Sequencing of this T cell receptor beta chain was carried out in a study of shared clonotypes between healthy human individuals. The study's findings and limits: Several donors had around 5.2% of their naive CD4 clonotypes in common. With few donors, the genetic and exposure-history diversity represented was limited.

The CDR3 runs 15 residues. The V and J ends lost 5 bases and 6 bases respectively, with 17 bases between them. Germline-derived CDR1 and CDR2 are SNHLY and FYNNEI. The assay was immunoSEQ multiplex PCR, and TCRdb's table has in-frame clones only and misses some. This sample yields 1.6 million or so clones, of which approximately 98.5% are seen a single time; around 0.33% belongs to the top ten. This clone was found once. What it binds is not known. The origin of this receptor is a man younger than 40 in good health. The chain is built from TRBV2 and TRBJ2-1; no firm D call. The material sequenced was naive CD4+ T cells sorted from blood. Subset defined: CD45RA+ positively selected. In DNA form, the CDR3 reads TGTGCCAGCAGTTTTATGGCAGCCGCCGGCAATGAGCAGTTCTTC. Translation gives CASSFMAAAGNEQFF.